Here is one T cell receptor beta chain with its context. The antigen remains unidentified. As every portion of the isolated RNA was reverse transcribed, the sequencing read expressed TCRB transcripts. Measured with immunoSEQ multiplex PCR; TCRdb has only the in-frame clones, and not every one. This sample has 300,000 to 350,000 clones; about 13% occur once, and the top ten carry about 0.016%. This entry belongs to a study of beta chain features in type 1 diabetes. Points from the study as a whole: Moderately but significantly shorter TCRB CDR3s were found in Type 1 diabetes patients in all four CD4+ subsets.

Donors contributed one heparinised blood draw apiece, averaging roughly 0.12 L. The clonotype comes from a young woman with type 1 diabetes. Sequences were obtained from naive CD4+ T cells from blood.

The CDR3 spells CASGGTGSSRDTQYF. The CDR3 nucleotides are TGTGCCAGCGGCGGGACAGGGTCGTCGCGGGATACGCAGTATTTT. V gene TRBV27 combines with J gene TRBJ2-3; TRBD1 matches at 9 bases. The V segment lost 8 bases and the J segment 6 bases; nucleotides outside the gene matches: 12. This CDR3 has 15 amino acids. Germline CDR1 is MNHEY and CDR2 is SMNVEV (reference sequence).